This T cell receptor beta chain was retrieved from a study of blood T cells in healthy people across ages (dated by TCRdb to about 2015). Turning to the overall study: In model experiments, template switching captured roughly one uniquely barcoded TCR beta cDNA molecule for every two T cells. The donors were divided into four age groups: young (average about 16 years), middle-aged (approximately 39), aged (about 56) and long-lived (approximately 74). To track age-related changes in TCR beta repertoire diversity, the study relied on deep sequencing normalized with unique cDNA molecular identifiers. Two additional independent replicas of 1 million unique cDNA reads from the same blood draw were analyzed for two donors (one aged 18 to 29 and one aged 80 or older). Broad study findings and their caveats: Bulk unsorted PBMC profiling prevented conclusive comparison of naive and antigen-experienced compartments. Estimates of total diversity from one million sequenced T cells were regarded as lower bounds and underestimates. As age increased, observed TCR beta diversity per million T cells dropped in a roughly linear way, and a significant reduction was already evident by age around 41. The long-lived group showed more naive CD4+ T cells, fewer expanded clones and increased TCR diversity than the aged group, suggesting age selection. Observed TCR beta diversity correlated strongly with the percentage of naive T cells measured by flow cytometry. Because the CMV infection status of the donors was unknown, age-related changes in expanded clonotypes may potentially have been confounded.

This clonotype was found many times. The antigen it binds to is not known. No per-base quality is available; no much larger clone lies one base away. The library came from 5' RACE. The sample was run on an Illumina HiSeq 2500. The second PCR ran for roughly 6 to 11 cycles and used a J-beta primer mix along with a sample-barcoded 5' primer. A template-switch 5' adaptor carrying 12 random nucleotides introduced a unique molecular identifier onto each TCR beta cDNA molecule. Each sample yielded at least 2.5 million CDR3-containing paired-end reads. The Mint cDNA synthesis kit, primed by a TRBC-specific oligonucleotide, was used to synthesize first-strand cDNA from all RNA. Following uracil-DNA glycosylase treatment, a first 18-cycle PCR with universal primers M1SS and BC2_uni_R was performed on all cDNA. The original methods were these. Normalization of each sample was performed by random selection of 1 million high-quality reads, each carrying a distinct molecular identifier. Instead of being binned into consensus sequences, reads with shared molecular identifiers were discarded. CDR3 identification, clonotype clustering and error correction used MiTCR with a Q25 quality threshold and the strictest error-elimination algorithm. A nonparametric unseen species model with Euler transformation was used to estimate lower-bound total TCR beta diversity. TCRdb took the public reads, trimmed them with fastp at Q25, ran MiXCR for clone calling and kept in-frame beta chains. CDR3 protein sequences are deduplicated, and each keeps its most common genes and DNA. In this record, the V and J calls reflect TCRdb's handling and not the investigators' own analysis. This sample gives about 800,000 distinct CDR3 sequences in total; around 25% of them show up just once. The ten largest clones represent under 4.5% of the sample.

As encoded in the germline V gene, CDR1 is SGHTA while CDR2 is FQGNSA. The cysteine opens and the phenylalanine closes a CDR3 of 16 amino acids. The kept DNA is CDR3 alone, 48 bases in frame from the first base. Donors were about 36 systemically healthy Caucasian individuals from Russia aged roughly 6 to 100 years. Approximately 9.3 milliliters of peripheral blood were collected from each donor into EDTA-treated Vacutainer tubes. Ficoll-Paque density-gradient centrifugation was used to isolate PBMCs, with at least 7 million per sample. Trizol reagent was used to extract total RNA from the PBMCs, yielding at least 5.5 micrograms per sample. For every donor, an aliquot of PBMCs went through flow cytometry to measure the percentages of naive CD45RAhigh/CD27high T cells. The sample was also reused in another study, on T cells of mothers and their children. As the second study states: Nine systemically healthy Caucasian individuals, comprising three mothers and their six children, were included as donors. cDNA synthesis used all of the extracted RNA, with approximately 1.6 ug of RNA in each 15 ul reaction. In the second PCR, the M1S primer introduced both the sample barcodes and 2-4 random nucleotides. More than 8 million TCR beta CDR3 reads were obtained from each mother, and roughly 3.1 million reads were obtained from each child. In both related and unrelated pairs, thymic selection shapes the output of TCR recombination in a similar way, with inherited differences having only a minor effect. Normalized repertoire overlap in related mother-child pairs was always slightly higher than in unrelated mother-child pairs, but the difference was never significant. No persistent microchimeric T cell clones were found, with a detection sensitivity of roughly 99 clones per million clonotypes. In the study, deep NGS was used to compare the TCR beta repertoires of mothers and children, and features distinguishing related mother-child pairs from unrelated individuals were sought. The mean age was around 42 +/- 4 years for the mothers and around 10 +/- 4 years for the children. After adapter ligation with NEBNext reagents, the libraries were sequenced on Illumina HiSeq 2000 with 100+100 nt paired-end reads. Mother and child libraries were prepared a month apart and sequenced in separate runs to prevent cross-contamination. For each donor, between roughly 500,000 and 2,300,000 distinct TCR beta clonotypes were identified. Naive TCR beta clonotypes were estimated from low-frequency clonotypes matched to each donor's FACS-determined naive share, without sorting.

The sequence came from a boy aged 5-17 years in good health. The specimen sequenced was blood. The sequence joins TRBV7-2 to TRBJ2-1; TRBD2 lines up with 14 middle nucleotides. TRBJ2-5 explains the end of the DNA better; the J call may be wrong. The CDR3 protein: CASSPGTSGSRETQYF. The DNA reads as follows: TGTGCCAGCAGCCCAGGGACTAGCGGGAGCCGGGAGACCCAGTACTTC.